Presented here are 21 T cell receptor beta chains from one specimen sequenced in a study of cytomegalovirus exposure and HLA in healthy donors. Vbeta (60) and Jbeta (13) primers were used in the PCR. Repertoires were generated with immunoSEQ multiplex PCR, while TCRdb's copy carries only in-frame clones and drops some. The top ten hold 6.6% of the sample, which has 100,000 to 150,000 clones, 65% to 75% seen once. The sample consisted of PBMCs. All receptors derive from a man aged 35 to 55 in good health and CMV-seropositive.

CDR3 coding DNA: TGTGCCAGCAGTGATTACGGAGGGGATTCACCCCTCCACTTT. Translating it yields CASSDYGGDSPLHF. V gene TRBV2 combines with J gene TRBJ1-6, with D possibly matching TRBD1 (5 bases). CDR3 size: 14 residues. Germline CDR1 reads SNHLY; CDR2 reads FYNNEI. V lost 3 bases and J 8 bases, leaving 11 bases between the germline ends. Looking up the rest from reference TRBV2 and TRBJ1-6 gives the full variable domain: EPEVTQTPSHQVTQMGQEVILRCVPISNHLYFYWYRQILGQKVEFLVSFYNNEISEKSEIFDDQFSVERPDGSNFTLKIRSTKLEDSAMYFCASSDYGGDSPLHFGNGTRLTVT.

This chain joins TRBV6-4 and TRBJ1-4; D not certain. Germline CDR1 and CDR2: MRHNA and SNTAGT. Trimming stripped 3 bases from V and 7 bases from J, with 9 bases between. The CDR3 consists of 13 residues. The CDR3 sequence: CASSEAAGEKLFF. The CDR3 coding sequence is TGTGCCAGCAGTGAGGCTGCGGGTGAAAAACTGTTTTTT.

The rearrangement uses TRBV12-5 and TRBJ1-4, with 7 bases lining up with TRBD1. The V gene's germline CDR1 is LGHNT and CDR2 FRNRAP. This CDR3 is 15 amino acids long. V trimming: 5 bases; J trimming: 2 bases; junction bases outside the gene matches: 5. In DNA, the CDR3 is TGTGCTAGTGGTAAGGGGGCGCGGACTAATGAAAAACTGTTTTTT. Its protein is CASGKGARTNEKLFF. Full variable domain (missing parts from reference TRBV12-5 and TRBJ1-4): DARVTQTPRHKVTEMGQEVTMRCQPILGHNTVFWYRQTMMQGLELLAYFRNRAPLDDSGMPKDRFSAEMPDATLATLKIQPSEPRDSAVYFCASGKGARTNEKLFFGSGTQLSVL.

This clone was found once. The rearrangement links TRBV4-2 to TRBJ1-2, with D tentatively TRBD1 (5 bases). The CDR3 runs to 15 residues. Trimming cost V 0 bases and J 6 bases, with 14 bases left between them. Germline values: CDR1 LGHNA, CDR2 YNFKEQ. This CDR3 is CASSQDRQGRNGYTF. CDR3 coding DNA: TGTGCCAGCAGCCAAGATAGGCAGGGAAGAAATGGCTACACCTTC.

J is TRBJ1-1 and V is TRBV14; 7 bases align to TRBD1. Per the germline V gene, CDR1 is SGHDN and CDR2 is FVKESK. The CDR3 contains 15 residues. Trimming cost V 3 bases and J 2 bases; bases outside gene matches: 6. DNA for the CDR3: TGTGCCAGCAGCCAGCGGACAGGAGGAAACACTGAAGCTTTCTTT. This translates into CASSQRTGGNTEAFF.

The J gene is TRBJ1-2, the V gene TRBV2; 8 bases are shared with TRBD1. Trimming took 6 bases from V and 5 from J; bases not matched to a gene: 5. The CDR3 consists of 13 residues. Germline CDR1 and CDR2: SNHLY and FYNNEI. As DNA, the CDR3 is TGTGCCAGCAGCCCGACAGGGGCATATGGCTACACCTTC. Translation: CASSPTGAYGYTF.

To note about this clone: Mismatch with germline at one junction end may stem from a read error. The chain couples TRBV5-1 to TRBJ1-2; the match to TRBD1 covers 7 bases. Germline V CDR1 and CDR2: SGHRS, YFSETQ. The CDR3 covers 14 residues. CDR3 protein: CASSLQGGGYDYTF. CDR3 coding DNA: TGCGCCAGCAGCTTGCAAGGGGGCGGCTATGACTACACCTTC.

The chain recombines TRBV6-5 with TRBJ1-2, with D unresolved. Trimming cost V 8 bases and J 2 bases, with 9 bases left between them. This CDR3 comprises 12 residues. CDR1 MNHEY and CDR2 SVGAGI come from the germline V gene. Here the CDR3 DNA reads TGTGCCAGCCAGACTGGGAACTATGGCTACACCTTC. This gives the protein CASQTGNYGYTF.

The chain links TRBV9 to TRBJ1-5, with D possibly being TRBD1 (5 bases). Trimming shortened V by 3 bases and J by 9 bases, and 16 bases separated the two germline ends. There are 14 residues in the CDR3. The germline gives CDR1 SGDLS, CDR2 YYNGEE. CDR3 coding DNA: TGTGCCAGCAGCGAGGTCCAGGGCGGGGGGCCCCAGCATTTT. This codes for CASSEVQGGGPQHF.

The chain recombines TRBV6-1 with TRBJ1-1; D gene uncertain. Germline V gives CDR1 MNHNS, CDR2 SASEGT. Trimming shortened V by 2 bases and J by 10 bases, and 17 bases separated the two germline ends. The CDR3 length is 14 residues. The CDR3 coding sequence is TGTGCCAGCAGTGAACACTTAATACGATTCGGAGCTTTCTTT. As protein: CASSEHLIRFGAFF.

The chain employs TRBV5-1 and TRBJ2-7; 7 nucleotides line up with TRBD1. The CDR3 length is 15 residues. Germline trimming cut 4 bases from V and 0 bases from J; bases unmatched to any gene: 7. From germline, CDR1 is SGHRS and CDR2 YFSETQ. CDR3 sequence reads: CASSRGQLSSYEQYF. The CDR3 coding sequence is TGCGCCAGCAGCCGGGGACAGCTCAGCTCCTACGAGCAGTACTTC.

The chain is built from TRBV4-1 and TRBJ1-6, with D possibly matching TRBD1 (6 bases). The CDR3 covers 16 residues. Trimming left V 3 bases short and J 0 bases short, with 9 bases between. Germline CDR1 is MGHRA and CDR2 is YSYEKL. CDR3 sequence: CASSHTGSSYNSPLHF. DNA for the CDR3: TGCGCCAGCAGCCATACAGGGAGCTCCTATAATTCACCCCTCCACTTT.

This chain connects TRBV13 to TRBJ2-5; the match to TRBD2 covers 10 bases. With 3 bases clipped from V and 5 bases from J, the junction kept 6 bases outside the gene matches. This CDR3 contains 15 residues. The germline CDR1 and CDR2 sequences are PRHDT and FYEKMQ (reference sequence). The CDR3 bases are TGTGCCAGCAGCTTGGCCGGACTAGCGGACGAGACCCAGTACTTC. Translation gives CASSLAGLADETQYF. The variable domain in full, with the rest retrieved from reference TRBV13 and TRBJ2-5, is AAGVIQSPRHLIKEKRETATLKCYPIPRHDTVYWYQQGPGQDPQFLISFYEKMQSDKGSIPDRFSAQQFSDYHSELNMSSLELGDSALYFCASSLAGLADETQYFGPGTRLLVL.

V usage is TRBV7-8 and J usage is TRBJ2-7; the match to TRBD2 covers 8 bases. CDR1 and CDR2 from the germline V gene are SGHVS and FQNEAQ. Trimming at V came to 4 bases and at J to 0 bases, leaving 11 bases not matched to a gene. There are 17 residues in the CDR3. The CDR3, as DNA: TGTGCCAGCAGCTACACCTCGGGCGGGGGGAGCTCCTACGAGCAGTACTTC. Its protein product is CASSYTSGGGSSYEQYF.

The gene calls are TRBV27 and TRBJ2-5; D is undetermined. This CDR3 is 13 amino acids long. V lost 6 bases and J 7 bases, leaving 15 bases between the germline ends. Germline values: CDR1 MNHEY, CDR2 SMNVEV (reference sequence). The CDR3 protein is CASRTQASWTQYF. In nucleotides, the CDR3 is TGTGCCAGCAGAACTCAGGCCTCTTGGACCCAGTACTTC.

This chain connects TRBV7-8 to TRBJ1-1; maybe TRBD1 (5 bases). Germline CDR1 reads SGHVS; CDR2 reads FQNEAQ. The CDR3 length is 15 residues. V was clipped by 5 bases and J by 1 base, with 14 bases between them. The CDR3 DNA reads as TGTGCCAGCAGCCGCCCAGCAGGGCGGAACACTGAAGCTTTCTTT. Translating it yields CASSRPAGRNTEAFF.

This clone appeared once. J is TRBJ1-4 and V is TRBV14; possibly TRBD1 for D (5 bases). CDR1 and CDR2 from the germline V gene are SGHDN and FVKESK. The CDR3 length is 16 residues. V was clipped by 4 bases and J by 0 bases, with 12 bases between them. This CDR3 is CASSPRRQPTNEKLFF. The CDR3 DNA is TGTGCCAGCAGCCCCCGCAGACAGCCAACTAATGAAAAACTGTTTTTT.

CDR3 loop: CASSQARTGDYGYTF. CDR3 nucleotide sequence: TGCGCCAGCAGCCAAGCCCGGACGGGGGACTATGGCTACACCTTC. The chain has TRBV4-1 and TRBJ1-2, with D tentatively TRBD1 (5 bases). V was clipped by 1 base and J by 3 bases, with 12 bases between them. There are 15 residues in the CDR3. Per germline, CDR1 MGHRA and CDR2 YSYEKL.

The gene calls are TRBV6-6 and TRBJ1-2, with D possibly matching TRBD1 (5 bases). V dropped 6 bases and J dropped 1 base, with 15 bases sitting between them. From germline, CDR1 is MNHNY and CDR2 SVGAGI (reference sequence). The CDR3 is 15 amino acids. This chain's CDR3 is CASSSLVDSNYGYTF. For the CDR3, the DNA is TGTGCCAGCAGCTCTCTAGTCGACAGTAACTATGGCTACACCTTC.

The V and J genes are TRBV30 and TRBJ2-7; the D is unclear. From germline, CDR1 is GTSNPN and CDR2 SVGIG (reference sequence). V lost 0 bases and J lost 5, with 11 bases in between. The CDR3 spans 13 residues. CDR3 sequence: CAWSVSVRDEQYF. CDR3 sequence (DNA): TGTGCCTGGAGTGTAAGTGTGAGAGACGAGCAGTACTTC.

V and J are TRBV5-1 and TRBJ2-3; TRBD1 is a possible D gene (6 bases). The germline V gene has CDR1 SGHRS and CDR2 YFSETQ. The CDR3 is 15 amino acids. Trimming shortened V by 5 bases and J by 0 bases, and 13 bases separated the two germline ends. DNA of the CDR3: TGCGCCAGCAGAAACAGGGCAACTAGCACAGATACGCAGTATTTT. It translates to CASRNRATSTDTQYF.